These T cell receptor beta chains were read from a single sample in a study of blood T cells in healthy people across ages. Via MiXCR, TCRdb re-called the 5' RACE reads, giving one row per CDR3 protein. The sample contains 1.5 million to 2 million distinct CDR3 sequences, 28% of which appear only once. Specimen: blood. The receptors shown here come from a woman in her twenties or thirties in good health. CDR3s include the opening cysteine and the closing phenylalanine or tryptophan. A D gene is named only where the DNA matches it firmly. Rows give clone size only sometimes, using once, few, many, or a class for an expanded clone.

v_gene,abundance,j_gene,d_gene,CDR3aa,CDR3nt
TRBV6-2/TRBV6-3,few,TRBJ2-4,.,CASSTMNIQYF,TGTGCCAGCAGTACCATGAACATTCAGTACTTC
TRBV10-3,once,TRBJ2-4,.,CAISELYNEQYF,TGTGCCATCAGTGAACTATACAATGAGCAGTACTTC
TRBV12-3/TRBV12-4,few,TRBJ2-7,TRBD2,CASSLQGLAGDEQYF,TGTGCCAGCAGTTTACAGGGACTAGCGGGAGACGAGCAGTACTTC
TRBV12-3/TRBV12-4,.,TRBJ2-3,.,CASSLTQSDTQYF,TGTGCCAGCAGTTTAACGCAATCAGATACGCAGTATTTT
TRBV7-6,few,TRBJ2-7,.,CASSADSEQYF,TGTGCCAGCAGCGCCGACTCCGAGCAGTACTTC
TRBV12-3/TRBV12-4,.,TRBJ2-4,TRBD2,CASSPLAGRVAKNIQYF,TGTGCCAGCAGTCCTCTAGCGGGGAGGGTCGCCAAAAACATTCAGTACTTC
TRBV15,.,TRBJ1-1,TRBD1,CATSRDYGETGGTEAFF,TGTGCCACCAGCAGAGATTACGGGGAGACAGGGGGCACTGAAGCTTTCTTT
TRBV28,.,TRBJ1-2,TRBD1,CASSSVEGTALYGYTF,TGTGCCAGCAGCTCAGTAGAGGGGACAGCTCTTTATGGCTACACCTTC
TRBV5-5,.,TRBJ1-2,.,CASMAREGELRVANYGYTF,TGTGCCAGCATGGCCAGGGAAGGGGAGCTGAGGGTAGCTAACTATGGCTACACCTTC
TRBV5-1,few,TRBJ2-3,TRBD2,CASSSSGSPADTQYF,TGCGCCAGCAGCTCTAGCGGGAGTCCAGCAGATACGCAGTATTTT
TRBV5-1,few,TRBJ2-5,.,CASSINRKETQYF,TGCGCCAGCAGCATAAACAGGAAAGAGACCCAGTACTTC
TRBV9,many,TRBJ2-3,.,CASSVIADLTDTQYF,TGTGCCAGCAGCGTAATAGCGGATCTCACAGATACGCAGTATTTT
TRBV7-2,many,TRBJ2-2,TRBD2,CASSLGLAEAGELFF,TGTGCCAGCAGCCTCGGACTAGCGGAGGCCGGGGAGCTGTTTTTT
TRBV7-9,many,TRBJ2-3,.,CASSLAERADTQYF,TGTGCCAGCAGCTTAGCGGAGAGGGCAGATACGCAGTATTTT
TRBV29-1,few,TRBJ2-3,.,CSVEPPGNTDTQYF,TGCAGCGTTGAACCCCCAGGCAACACAGATACGCAGTATTTT
TRBV5-5,few,TRBJ1-2,.,CASSLLATGYDGYTF,TGTGCCAGCAGCTTACTGGCCACAGGTTATGACGGCTACACCTTC
TRBV29-1,many,TRBJ2-1,.,CRVGTRYNEQFF,TGCAGAGTCGGGACCAGGTACAATGAGCAGTTCTTC
TRBV18,.,TRBJ1-2,.,CASSDGGQANYGYTF,TGTGCCAGCTCTGACGGGGGACAAGCTAACTATGGCTACACCTTC
TRBV4-1,.,TRBJ2-3,.,CASSQDPGTLTDTQYF,TGCGCCAGCAGCCAAGATCCAGGCACCCTCACAGATACGCAGTATTTT
TRBV5-4,many,TRBJ2-7,.,CASSSRVGSSSYEQYF,TGTGCCAGCAGTTCCCGGGTCGGGTCGAGCTCCTACGAGCAGTACTTC
TRBV28,few,TRBJ2-5,.,CASSFEGEWKETQYF,TGTGCCAGCAGTTTCGAGGGGGAGTGGAAAGAGACCCAGTACTTC
TRBV20-1,.,TRBJ2-4,TRBD2,CSAREAGGGFDIQYF,TGCAGTGCTAGAGAGGCGGGGGGCGGGTTTGACATTCAGTACTTC
TRBV5-1,.,TRBJ2-1,TRBD1,CTSSLVGQGGDNEQFF,TGCACCAGCAGCTTGGTAGGACAGGGGGGGGACAATGAGCAGTTCTTC
TRBV4-1,.,TRBJ2-7,TRBD1,CASSLNRDRAYEQYF,TGCGCCAGCAGCCTGAACCGGGACAGGGCCTACGAGCAGTACTTC
TRBV24-1,.,TRBJ2-3,.,CATSGGEPGLQSDTQYF,TGTGCCACCAGTGGCGGCGAACCGGGCCTTCAATCAGATACGCAGTATTTT
TRBV2,.,TRBJ2-7,.,CASSEASIEQYF,TGTGCCAGCAGTGAAGCTTCGATCGAGCAGTACTTC
TRBV15,many,TRBJ2-3,TRBD1,CATSREPGQGTDTQYF,TGTGCCACCAGCAGGGAACCGGGACAGGGAACAGATACGCAGTATTTT
TRBV6-5,once,TRBJ2-2,.,CASRYLAGTRTGELFF,TGTGCCAGCAGATACCTCGCCGGGACACGGACCGGGGAGCTGTTTTTT
TRBV7-7,.,TRBJ2-1,TRBD2,CASSPRGRREQFF,TGTGCCAGCAGCCCGCGGGGGAGACGGGAGCAGTTCTTC
TRBV15,.,TRBJ2-1,.,CATSTAVYNEQFF,TGTGCCACCAGCACGGCCGTCTACAATGAGCAGTTCTTC
TRBV10-3,.,TRBJ2-7,.,CAISDAGADYEQYF,TGTGCCATCAGTGATGCGGGGGCAGACTACGAGCAGTACTTC